This note documents a single TCR beta chain sequence. Its antigen remains unidentified. Random hexamers served to reverse transcribe about 0.5 to 1 ug RNA. TCRdb re-called the immunoSEQ multiplex PCR reads with MiXCR, one entry per CDR3 protein. The table has under 200,000 distinct CDR3 sequences, 90% to 95% seen once. The data were taken from a study of CD8 T cells in Susac syndrome. Study-wide findings and caveats: Where Susac syndrome CD4+ T cell repertoires were concerned, no clonal expansion was evident.

Negative isolation yielded the CD8+ and CD4+ T cells, while FACS enriched the TEMRA cells. The CDR3 extends over 15 amino acids. V was pared by 2 bases and J by 6 bases, with 3 bases of the junction left unmatched. Germline V gene lookup returns CDR1 SGHRS and CDR2 YFSETQ. The sequencing sample was made of CD4+ T cells from PBMCs. The J gene is TRBJ2-2, the V gene TRBV5-1; 11 bases fit TRBD2. The receptor comes from a human donor with Susac syndrome. The CDR3 is CASSFDSGRAGELFF. In DNA form, the CDR3 reads TGCGCCAGCAGCTTTGATAGCGGGAGGGCCGGGGAGCTGTTTTTT.